This TCR beta chain was identified in a study of cytomegalovirus exposure and HLA in healthy donors. Study findings and constraints: Both high specificity and high sensitivity reportedly marked the classifier's diagnosis of cytomegalovirus status. There were over 150 TCR beta chains listed as cytomegalovirus-associated. CMV antigen specificity was confirmed in vitro for a few CMV-associated chains.

A remark on this clone: Its antigen is unknown.

The repertoire was sequenced with immunoSEQ multiplex PCR; TCRdb's copy has only in-frame clones and lacks some. The sample shows 55,000 to 65,000 clones, roughly nine tenths of them seen only once. It was the approximately 130-subject validation cohort, separate from the roughly 700-subject first cohort, to which the donors belonged. Germline V gene data show CDR1 as SGHDT and CDR2 as YYEEEE. The CDR3 is 12 residues long. The V end lost 2 bases, the J end lost 4 bases, and 6 bases lay between the germline ends. This receptor was obtained from a man between 18 and 35 years old in good health and CMV-seronegative. This chain links TRBV5-6 with TRBJ2-5, with a possible D match to TRBD2 (5 bases). Sequenced material: PBMCs. CDR3 bases: TGTGCCAGCAGCTTCGGGGTAGAGACCCAGTACTTC. It codes for CASSFGVETQYF.